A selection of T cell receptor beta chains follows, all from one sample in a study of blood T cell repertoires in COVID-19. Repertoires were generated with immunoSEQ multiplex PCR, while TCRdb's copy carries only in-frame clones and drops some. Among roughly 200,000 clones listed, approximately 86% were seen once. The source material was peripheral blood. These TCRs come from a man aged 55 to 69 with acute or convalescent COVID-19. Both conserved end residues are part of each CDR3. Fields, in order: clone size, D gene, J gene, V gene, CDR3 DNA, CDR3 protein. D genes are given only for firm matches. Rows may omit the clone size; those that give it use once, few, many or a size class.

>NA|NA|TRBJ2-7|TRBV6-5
TGTGCCAGCAGCCTCGGTATCCTCGGCGCTAGCGAGCAGTACTTC
CASSLGILGASEQYF
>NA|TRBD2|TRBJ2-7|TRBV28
TGTGCCAGCTGGGGACTAGACTACGAGCAGTACTTC
CASWGLDYEQYF
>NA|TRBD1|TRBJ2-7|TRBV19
TGTGCCAGCAACTCCCCCGACAGGGGGAACTACGAGCAGTACTTC
CASNSPDRGNYEQYF
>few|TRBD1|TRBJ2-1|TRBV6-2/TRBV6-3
TGTGCCAGCAGCGAGACAGGGGAGGTCGATGAGCAGTTCTTC
CASSETGEVDEQFF
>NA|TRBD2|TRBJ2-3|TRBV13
TGTGCCAGCAGCTTAGATCGGGGGGAAACAGATACGCAGTATTTT
CASSLDRGETDTQYF
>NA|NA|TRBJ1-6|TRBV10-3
TGTGCCATCAGTGAGTCACCGGGGGTGGCCTCACCCCTCCACTTT
CAISESPGVASPLHF
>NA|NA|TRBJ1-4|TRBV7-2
TGTGCCAGCAGCCCGCGGGGGGCGGCTAATGAAAAACTGTTTTTT
CASSPRGAANEKLFF
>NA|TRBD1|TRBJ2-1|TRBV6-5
TGTGCCAGCAAGCAGGGGGCGCGTGATGAGCAGTTCTTC
CASKQGARDEQFF
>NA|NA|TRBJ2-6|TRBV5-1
TGCGCCAGCAGCTTGGAGAGTTCGGCAGGGGTCCTGACTTTC
CASSLESSAGVLTF
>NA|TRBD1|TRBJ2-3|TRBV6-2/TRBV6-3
TGTGCCAGCAGCCAACCGGGACAGGGGTCCACAGATACGCAGTATTTT
CASSQPGQGSTDTQYF
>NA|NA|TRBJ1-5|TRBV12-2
TGTGCAAGTCGCTTTACACAGAGCAATCAGCCCCAGCATTTT
CASRFTQSNQPQHF
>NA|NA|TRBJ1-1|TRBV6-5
TGTGCCAGCAGTCCATTGATCGCGGACACTGAAGCTTTCTTT
CASSPLIADTEAFF
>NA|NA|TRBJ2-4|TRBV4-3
TGCGCCAGCAGCCAAGGGTTGAACAGCCTAGCCAAAAACATTCAGTACTTC
CASSQGLNSLAKNIQYF
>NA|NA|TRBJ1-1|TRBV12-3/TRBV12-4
TGTGCCAGCAGTTTCTCGGGGACTGAAGCTTTCTTT
CASSFSGTEAFF
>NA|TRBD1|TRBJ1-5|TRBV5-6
TGTGCCAGCAGCGGACAGGGTTGGAGCAATCAGCCCCAGCATTTT
CASSGQGWSNQPQHF
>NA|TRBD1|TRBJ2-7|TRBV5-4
TGTGCCAGCAGCAGGGATGCCGGGACAGGGTCTCGCGAGCAGTACTTC
CASSRDAGTGSREQYF
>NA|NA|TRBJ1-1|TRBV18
TGTGCCAGCTCGCCCGGGGGGGACACTGAAGCTTTCTTT
CASSPGGDTEAFF
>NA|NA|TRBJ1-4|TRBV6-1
TGTGCCAGCAGTGAAGCCGTTTGGGGTGGGGGCTATGCAACTAATGAAAAACTGTTTTTT
CASSEAVWGGGYATNEKLFF
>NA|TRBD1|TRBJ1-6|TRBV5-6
TGTGCCAGCAGTTCCGGGACAGGGGGGTCACCCCTCCACTTT
CASSSGTGGSPLHF
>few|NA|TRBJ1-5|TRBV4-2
TGTGCCAGCAGCCCCCGACAGACAGACAGCAATCAGCCCCAGCATTTT
CASSPRQTDSNQPQHF
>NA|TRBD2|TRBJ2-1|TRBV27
TGTGCCAGCAGTTTATCCGGGACTAGCTCATACAATGAGCAGTTCTTC
CASSLSGTSSYNEQFF
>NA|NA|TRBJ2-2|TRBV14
TGTGCCAGCAGCCAACTTCCGGGGTCCAGCACCGGGGAGCTGTTTTTT
CASSQLPGSSTGELFF
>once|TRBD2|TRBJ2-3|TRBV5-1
TGCGCCAGCAGCCCCGCGGGAGCGGGGGGAGCAGATACGCAGTATTTT
CASSPAGAGGADTQYF
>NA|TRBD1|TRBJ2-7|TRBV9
TGTGCCAGCAGCCTCGGGCAGGGGGTCTCCTACGAGCAGTACTTC
CASSLGQGVSYEQYF
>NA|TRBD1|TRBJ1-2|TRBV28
TGTGCCAGCAGTTTAACAGCCCGGGGACAGGGTTATGGCTACACCTTC
CASSLTARGQGYGYTF
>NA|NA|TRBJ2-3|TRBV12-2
TGTGCAAGTCGCTTAGGACCCAGCAGGGATACGCAGTATTTT
CASRLGPSRDTQYF
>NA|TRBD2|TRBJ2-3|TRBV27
TGTGCCAGCAGTTTAAAGGCTAGCGGGTACACAGATACGCAGTATTTT
CASSLKASGYTDTQYF
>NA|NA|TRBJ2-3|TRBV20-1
TGCAGTGCTAGAGATCCGGGGACTCCTTTT
CSARDPGTPF
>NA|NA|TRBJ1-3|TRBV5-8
TGTGCCAGCAGCTTGGGGCAGAACTCTGGAAACACCATATATTTT
CASSLGQNSGNTIYF
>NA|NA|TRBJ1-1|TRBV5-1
TGCGCCAGCACCCCCGACAGGATGAACACTGAAGCTTTCTTT
CASTPDRMNTEAFF
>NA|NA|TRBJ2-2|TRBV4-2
TGTGCCAGCAGCCACAGAATAGCGGATAACACCGGGGAGCTGTTTTTT
CASSHRIADNTGELFF
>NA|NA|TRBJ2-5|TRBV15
TGTGCCACCAGCAGGGGGTGGCAGGGGCCGATCCAAGAGACCCAGTACTTC
CATSRGWQGPIQETQYF
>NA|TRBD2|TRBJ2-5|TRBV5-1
TGCGCCAGCAGCTTGTCCGTCAGTCTAGCGGGCCAGGAGACCCAGTACTTC
CASSLSVSLAGQETQYF
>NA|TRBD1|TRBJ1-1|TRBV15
TGTGCCACCAGCAAACGACAGGGGCCGGCAGAGGAAGCTTTCTTT
CATSKRQGPAEEAFF
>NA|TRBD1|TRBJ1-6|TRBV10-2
TGCGCCAGCAGTGAGTCGGTTCAGGGGGCGCAGCCAAGACGGGTCCACTTT
CASSESVQGAQPRRVHF
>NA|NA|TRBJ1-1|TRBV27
TGTGCCAGCAGTTCCGGTGGGGGCCCTAAAGCTTTCTTT
CASSSGGGPKAFF
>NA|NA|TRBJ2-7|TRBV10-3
TGTGCCTCCAGGACAGCCTACGAGCAGTACTTC
CASRTAYEQYF
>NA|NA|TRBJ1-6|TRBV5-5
TGTGCCAGCAGCTTGTTAGCTAATTCACCCCTCCACTTT
CASSLLANSPLHF
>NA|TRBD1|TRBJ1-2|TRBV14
TGTGCCAGCAGCCACCGGTTGGGGCAGGGGGCGCCGGGCTACACCTTC
CASSHRLGQGAPGYTF
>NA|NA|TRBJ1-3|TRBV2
TGTGCCAGCAGTGTGGTACAGACCTTCACTGGAAACACCATATATTTT
CASSVVQTFTGNTIYF
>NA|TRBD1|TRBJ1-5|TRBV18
TGTGCCAGCTCACCACTACCAGGGGGTGATCAGCCCCAGCATTTT
CASSPLPGGDQPQHF
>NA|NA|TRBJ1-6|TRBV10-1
TGCGCCAGCAGCCTACCGTGCAAGGGAGTCAGCTCCTATAATTCACCCCTCCACTTT
CASSLPCKGVSSYNSPLHF